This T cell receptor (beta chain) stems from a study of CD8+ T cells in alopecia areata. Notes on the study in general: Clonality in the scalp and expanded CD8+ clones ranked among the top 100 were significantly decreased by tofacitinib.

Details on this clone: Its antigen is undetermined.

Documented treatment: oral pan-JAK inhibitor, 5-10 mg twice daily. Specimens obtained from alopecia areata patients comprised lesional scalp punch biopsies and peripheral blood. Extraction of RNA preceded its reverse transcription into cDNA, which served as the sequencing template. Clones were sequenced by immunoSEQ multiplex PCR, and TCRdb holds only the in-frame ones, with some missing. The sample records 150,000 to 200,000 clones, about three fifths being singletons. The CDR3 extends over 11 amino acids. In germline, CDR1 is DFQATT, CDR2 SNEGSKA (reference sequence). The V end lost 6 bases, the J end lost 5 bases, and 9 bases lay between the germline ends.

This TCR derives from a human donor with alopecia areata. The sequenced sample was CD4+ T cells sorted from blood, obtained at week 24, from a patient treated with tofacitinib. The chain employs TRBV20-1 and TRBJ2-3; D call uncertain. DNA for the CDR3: TGCAGTGCCAGTCCTGGAGATACGCAGTATTTT. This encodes CSASPGDTQYF.